Listed below are T cell receptor beta chains from one sample, sequenced in a study of blood T cell repertoires in COVID-19. The table came from immunoSEQ multiplex PCR; TCRdb's copy has only in-frame clones and leaves some out. The table lists approximately 50,000 clones, more than 75% of them singletons. Sequenced: peripheral blood. Receptor source: a man over 45 with acute or convalescent COVID-19. The CDR3 runs from the conserved cysteine through the conserved F or W. D genes are given only for firm matches. For some rows the clone size is stated as once, few or many, or as a class when expanded; others skip it.

TRBJ2-7	-	TRBV28	-	CASSSGASYEQYF	TGTGCCAGCAGTTCAGGGGCTTCCTACGAGCAGTACTTC
TRBJ2-1	TRBD2	TRBV7-9	-	CASSSALASGNEQFF	TGTGCCAGCAGCTCAGCACTAGCGTCAGGCAATGAGCAGTTCTTC
TRBJ2-3	-	TRBV3-1/TRBV3-2	-	CASSQDGASSADTQYF	TGTGCCAGCAGCCAAGACGGAGCGAGTAGCGCAGATACGCAGTATTTT
TRBJ1-2	TRBD1	TRBV9	-	CASSVGRGQEDGYTF	TGTGCCAGCAGCGTAGGGAGGGGACAGGAGGATGGCTACACCTTC
TRBJ2-2	-	TRBV5-6	-	CASSSYRSTGELFF	TGTGCCAGCAGCTCATACAGGAGCACCGGGGAGCTGTTTTTT
TRBJ2-3	-	TRBV27	-	CASSPGTLWWYTQYF	TGTGCCAGCAGCCCCGGGACTCTTTGGTGGTATACGCAGTATTTT
TRBJ2-1	-	TRBV27	-	CASTPGGGKYNEQFF	TGTGCCAGCACCCCAGGGGGAGGCAAATACAATGAGCAGTTCTTC
TRBJ1-2	TRBD1	TRBV28	few	CASSSIAGGVWYGYTF	TGTGCCAGCAGTTCCATCGCAGGGGGTGTTTGGTATGGCTACACCTTC
TRBJ1-3	TRBD1	TRBV7-8	-	CASSLAGLTGSGNTIYF	TGTGCCAGCAGCTTAGCCGGTCTGACAGGGTCCGGAAACACCATATATTTT
TRBJ1-2	-	TRBV7-9	-	CASSPGTANYGYTF	TGTGCCAGCAGCCCCGGTACGGCTAACTATGGCTACACCTTC
TRBJ1-1	-	TRBV7-3	-	CASSNGGNTEAFF	TGTGCCAGCAGCAACGGGGGTAACACTGAAGCTTTCTTT
TRBJ1-6	-	TRBV6-5	-	CASSRTRVDSPLHF	TGTGCCAGCAGCCGAACCCGGGTTGATTCACCCCTCCACTTT
TRBJ2-7	-	TRBV29-1	-	CSVEIISETSSYEQYF	TGCAGCGTTGAAATTATCTCCGAGACTTCCTCCTACGAGCAGTACTTC
TRBJ2-1	-	TRBV11-3	few	CASSLLSTSYNEQFF	TGTGCCAGCAGCTTGCTGTCTACCTCCTACAATGAGCAGTTCTTC
TRBJ1-4	-	TRBV14	-	CASSQRTMGEKLFF	TGTGCCAGCAGCCAAAGGACTATGGGGGAAAAACTGTTTTTT
TRBJ1-1	-	TRBV6-1	-	CASSDVQREAFF	TGTGCCAGCAGTGACGTACAGAGAGAAGCTTTCTTT
TRBJ2-2	TRBD2	TRBV9	-	CASSSSGRNTGELFF	TGTGCCAGCAGTAGTAGCGGGAGGAACACCGGGGAGCTGTTTTTT
TRBJ2-5	-	TRBV5-4	-	CASSGIQETQYF	TGTGCCAGCTCCGGGATTCAAGAGACCCAGTACTTC
TRBJ2-5	TRBD2	TRBV5-4	-	CASSLVGRGQTQYF	TGTGCCAGCAGCTTGGTAGGGAGGGGTCAGACCCAGTACTTC
TRBJ1-5	-	TRBV3-1/TRBV3-2	-	CASSQDSGDNQPQHF	TGTGCCAGCAGCCAAGACTCGGGGGATAATCAGCCCCAGCATTTT
TRBJ2-7	-	TRBV30	once	CAWNPWMAGAKTYEQYF	TGTGCCTGGAACCCTTGGATGGCAGGGGCGAAAACCTACGAGCAGTACTTC
TRBJ2-7	TRBD2	TRBV7-8	-	CASSFGLAGANEQYF	TGTGCCAGCAGCTTCGGACTAGCGGGAGCCAACGAGCAGTACTTC
TRBJ2-7	TRBD1	TRBV28	-	CASRTGQGYEQYF	TGTGCCAGCAGGACCGGACAGGGCTACGAGCAGTACTTC
TRBJ2-7	TRBD1	TRBV30	-	CAGKTGPYEQYF	TGTGCCGGGAAGACAGGGCCCTACGAGCAGTACTTC
TRBJ2-2	-	TRBV2	-	CASSDGTFGTGELFF	TGTGCCAGCAGTGACGGGACTTTTGGGACGGGGGAGCTGTTTTTT
TRBJ2-5	TRBD2	TRBV7-9	-	CASSLGSSGSTETQYF	TGTGCCAGCAGCCTAGGCTCTAGCGGGAGTACAGAGACCCAGTACTTC
TRBJ1-2	TRBD1	TRBV5-4	-	CASSSTDRYYGYTF	TGTGCCAGCAGCTCCACGGACAGGTACTATGGCTACACCTTC
TRBJ2-3	TRBD1	TRBV6-2/TRBV6-3	few	CASSYWDRVTDTQYF	TGTGCCAGCAGTTACTGGGACAGGGTCACAGATACGCAGTATTTT
TRBJ2-7	-	TRBV18	once	CASSPGGHEQYF	TGTGCCAGCTCACCAGGGGGCCACGAGCAGTACTTC